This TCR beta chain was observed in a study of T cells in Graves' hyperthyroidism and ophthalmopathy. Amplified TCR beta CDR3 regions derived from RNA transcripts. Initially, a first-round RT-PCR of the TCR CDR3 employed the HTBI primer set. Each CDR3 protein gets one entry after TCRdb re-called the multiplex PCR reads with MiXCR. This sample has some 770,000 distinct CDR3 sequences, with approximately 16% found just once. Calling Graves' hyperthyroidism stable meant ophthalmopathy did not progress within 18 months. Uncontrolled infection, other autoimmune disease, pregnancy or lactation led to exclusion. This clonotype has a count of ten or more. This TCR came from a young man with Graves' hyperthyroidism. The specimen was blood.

The CDR3 DNA follows: TGTGCCAGCAGACAGGGGGCCTCCTACGAGCAGTACTTC. Its translation is CASRQGASYEQYF. The chain recombines TRBV12-3 or TRBV12-4 with TRBJ2-7; 9 bases line up with TRBD1. This CDR3 has 13 amino acids. With V trimmed by 6 bases and J by 0 bases, 0 bases remained unmatched.